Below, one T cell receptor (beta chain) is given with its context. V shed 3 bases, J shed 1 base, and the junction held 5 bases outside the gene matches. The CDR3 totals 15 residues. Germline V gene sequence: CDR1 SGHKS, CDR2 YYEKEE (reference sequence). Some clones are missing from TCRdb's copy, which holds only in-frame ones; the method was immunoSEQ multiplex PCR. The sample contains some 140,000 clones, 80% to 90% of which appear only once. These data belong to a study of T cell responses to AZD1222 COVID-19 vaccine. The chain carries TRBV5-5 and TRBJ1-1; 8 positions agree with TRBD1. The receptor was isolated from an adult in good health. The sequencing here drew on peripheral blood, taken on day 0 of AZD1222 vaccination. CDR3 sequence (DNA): TGTGCCAGCAGCTACGGACAGGGCTGGAACACTGAAGCTTTCTTT. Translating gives CASSYGQGWNTEAFF.